This is a list of T cell receptor beta chains from one sample in a study of blood T cell repertoires in COVID-19. The method was immunoSEQ multiplex PCR; TCRdb's version includes in-frame clones alone and lacks a portion of them. The data contain approximately 120,000 clones, about 80% of them seen just once; the ten biggest clones take up under 7%. Sequencing was carried out using peripheral blood. The receptor set was obtained from a woman aged 50 to 65 with acute or convalescent COVID-19. The CDR3 runs from the conserved cysteine through the conserved F or W. The D gene is left open where the match is weak. A row's size may be missing; if present it is once, few, many or a size class.

TRBD1,TRBJ1-2,TRBV11-2,NA,TGTGCCAGCTACTCCCTACCTGGGACAGAAGATCAGAGGGGCTACACCTTC,CASYSLPGTEDQRGYTF
TRBD1,TRBJ1-4,TRBV19,NA,TGTGCCAGCCTTGACAGGGGTAGAAATGAAAAACTGTTTTTT,CASLDRGRNEKLFF
NA,TRBJ1-3,TRBV9,NA,TGTGCCTTTATCACGGGGGGGAGGACCGCGGGAGGAAACACCATATATTTT,CAFITGGRTAGGNTIYF
NA,TRBJ2-5,TRBV9,once,TGTGCCAGCAGCGTAGCGGGGATAGAGACCCAGTACTTC,CASSVAGIETQYF
TRBD1,TRBJ1-2,TRBV7-9,NA,TGTGCCAGCAGCTTTTTCCTATGGACAGGGGAAAATGGCTACACCTTC,CASSFFLWTGENGYTF
NA,TRBJ2-7,TRBV11-1,NA,TGTGCCAGCAGCTTAGCCTTACAGGGCTCCTACGAGCAGTACTTC,CASSLALQGSYEQYF
TRBD1,TRBJ1-6,TRBV19,once,TGTGCCAGTAGTACCCGACAGGGTGATAATTCACCCCTCCACTTT,CASSTRQGDNSPLHF
NA,TRBJ1-4,TRBV18,NA,TGTGCCAGCTCACCATTAGAGGGAAAGGACGAAAAACTGTTTTTT,CASSPLEGKDEKLFF
TRBD1,TRBJ1-4,TRBV5-1,NA,TGCGCCAGCAGCGGAGACGGACAGGGTCCCGAAAAACTGTTTTTT,CASSGDGQGPEKLFF
NA,TRBJ1-6,TRBV5-1,NA,TGCGCCAGCAGCTCTGCCGGGACAAATAATTCACCCCTCCACTTT,CASSSAGTNNSPLHF
TRBD1,TRBJ1-4,TRBV3-1/TRBV3-2,NA,TGTGCCAGCAGCCCCCGGATGCAGGGGGCAGAAAAACTGTTTTTT,CASSPRMQGAEKLFF
NA,TRBJ1-2,TRBV6-4,NA,TGTGCCAGCAGCCGAGACGACAGGCCTGAAAGTGGCTACACCTTC,CASSRDDRPESGYTF
NA,TRBJ1-1,TRBV7-2,NA,TGTGCCAGCAGCTTATCCGAGGGCGCGGGGGCTTTCTTT,CASSLSEGAGAFF
NA,TRBJ2-4,TRBV5-6,NA,TGTGCCAGCAGCTTGCCGGGACTAGCCAAAAACATTCAGTACTTC,CASSLPGLAKNIQYF
NA,TRBJ1-1,TRBV5-1,NA,TGCGCCAGCAGCCCATGGGGGCCGAGGGACACTGAAGCTTTCTTT,CASSPWGPRDTEAFF
TRBD2,TRBJ2-7,TRBV12-5,NA,TGTGCTAGTGGTTCCTCACTAGCGGGGGAGCAGTACTTC,CASGSSLAGEQYF
TRBD1,TRBJ2-7,TRBV5-1,once,TGCGCCAGCAGCCTGACTACAGGGGCCTTCTCCTACGAGCAGTACTTC,CASSLTTGAFSYEQYF
NA,TRBJ2-7,TRBV6-2/TRBV6-3,NA,TGTGCCAGCAGTTACGGTCCGGGGAATTACTTC,CASSYGPGNYF
TRBD1,TRBJ1-3,TRBV5-1,NA,TGCGCCAGCAGCTCCCTACCAGGGGGCCACTCTGGAAACACCATATATTTT,CASSSLPGGHSGNTIYF
NA,TRBJ1-3,TRBV6-5,NA,TGTGCCAGCAGTTACGCAGGCCTTAGCTCTGGAAACACCATATATTTT,CASSYAGLSSGNTIYF
NA,TRBJ2-2,TRBV18,NA,TGTGCCAGCTCAGCCACGGGCACCGGGGAGCTGTTTTTT,CASSATGTGELFF
NA,TRBJ1-2,TRBV25-1,few,TGTGCCAGCAGTGCGCTTCAGGGGAAGTATGATGGCTACACCTTC,CASSALQGKYDGYTF
NA,TRBJ2-7,TRBV5-1,NA,TGCGCCAGCAGCCGGGTAGGAAGTTCCTACGAGCAGTACTTC,CASSRVGSSYEQYF
NA,TRBJ1-6,TRBV5-1,NA,TGCGCCAGCAGCTTGGGTTCCGGTTTCTCCTATAATTCACCCCTCCACTTT,CASSLGSGFSYNSPLHF
TRBD1,TRBJ1-6,TRBV7-8,NA,TGTGCCAGCAGCGCTAGAGGAGGACAGGGCTCGAATTCACCCCTCCACTTT,CASSARGGQGSNSPLHF
NA,TRBJ2-3,TRBV19,NA,TGTGCCAGTAGCCCCATATTGCGTCCAGATACGCAGTATTTT,CASSPILRPDTQYF
NA,TRBJ1-1,TRBV2,NA,TGTGCCAGCAGCCCCGCAACAGGGTGGCGCACTGAAGCTTTCTTT,CASSPATGWRTEAFF
NA,TRBJ2-7,TRBV2,NA,TGTGCCAGCATTTTTGGGCTCTCCTACGAGCAGTACTTC,CASIFGLSYEQYF
NA,TRBJ1-2,TRBV4-2,NA,TGTGCCAGCAGCCAAGACTTAGGGGTTGCGGGGTATGGCTACACCTTC,CASSQDLGVAGYGYTF
TRBD2,TRBJ2-5,TRBV3-1/TRBV3-2,NA,TGTGCCAGCAGCCGCCAGACTAGCGGGGGGGGGAAACAGACCCAGTACTTC,CASSRQTSGGGKQTQYF
TRBD1,TRBJ1-1,TRBV3-1/TRBV3-2,NA,TGTGCCAGCAACCATGGACAGGGAGAAGCTTTCTTT,CASNHGQGEAFF
NA,TRBJ1-6,TRBV25-1,NA,TGTGCCAGCAGAGCTCCAACGAATTCACCCCTCCACTTT,CASRAPTNSPLHF
TRBD1,TRBJ2-3,TRBV28,NA,TGTGCCAGCAGTCCCGCCGGGACAGGGGGCGAAGATACGCAGTATTTT,CASSPAGTGGEDTQYF